The rows below give T cell receptor beta chains drawn from one sample of a study of blood T cell repertoires in COVID-19. Clones were read by immunoSEQ multiplex PCR, and TCRdb kept only the in-frame ones, dropping some. The sample shows 250,000 to 300,000 clones, about nine tenths of them seen only once. The specimen was PBMCs or T cells enriched from blood (not recorded which). The receptor set was obtained from a woman aged 45-59 years who had been exposed to COVID-19. Both conserved end residues are part of each CDR3. Each record gives: CDR3 protein, CDR3 DNA, clone size, V gene, J gene, D gene. The D gene is left open where the match is weak. The size of a clone is reported for some rows only, either as once, few or many, or as a class for expanded clones.

CASRDSGVGTGELFF	TGTGCCAGCAGGGACTCAGGGGTTGGCACCGGGGAGCTGTTTTTT	-	TRBV28	TRBJ2-2	-
CASSFGGGLVNTGELFF	TGTGCCAGCAGTTTCGGCGGGGGCCTGGTGAACACCGGGGAGCTGTTTTTT	-	TRBV27	TRBJ2-2	-
CASTLRTEAFF	TGTGCCAGCACCCTCAGGACAGAAGCTTTCTTT	-	TRBV11-2	TRBJ1-1	-
CASSQSKPGQGNTIYF	TGTGCCAGCAGCCAATCAAAACCGGGACAAGGAAACACCATATATTTT	-	TRBV14	TRBJ1-3	-
CASSSSGVNTDTQYF	TGTGCCAGCAGCTCTAGCGGGGTCAACACAGATACGCAGTATTTT	-	TRBV11-3	TRBJ2-3	TRBD2
CASRQGGGTEAFF	TGCGCCAGCAGACAGGGGGGCGGCACTGAAGCTTTCTTT	-	TRBV4-1	TRBJ1-1	TRBD1
CASSLEPLEKLFF	TGCGCCAGCAGCTTGGAGCCACTTGAAAAACTGTTTTTT	-	TRBV5-1	TRBJ1-4	-
CASSLGSTRDYGYTF	TGCGCCAGCAGCCTTGGGTCCACGAGGGACTATGGCTACACCTTC	-	TRBV4-1	TRBJ1-2	-
CASSERVRVYEQYF	TGTGCCAGCAGTGAAAGGGTCAGGGTATACGAGCAGTACTTC	-	TRBV6-4	TRBJ2-7	-
CASRITGVNTEAFF	TGTGCCAGCAGGATCACAGGGGTGAACACTGAAGCTTTCTTT	-	TRBV27	TRBJ1-1	TRBD1
CASSPGPRLGYTF	TGTGCCAGCTCACCCGGTCCCCGTTTGGGCTACACCTTC	few	TRBV18	TRBJ1-2	-
CASSQDTSGTGLASPLHF	TGTGCCAGCAGCCAAGACACGTCCGGGACAGGGTTAGCTTCACCCCTCCACTTT	-	TRBV3-1/TRBV3-2	TRBJ1-6	TRBD1
CASSQEVRGETYEQYF	TGTGCCAGCAGCCAAGAGGTCAGGGGGGAAACCTACGAGCAGTACTTC	-	TRBV3-1/TRBV3-2	TRBJ2-7	-
CASSIQMGRGYEQYF	TGTGCCAGTAGTATTCAGATGGGCAGGGGGTACGAGCAGTACTTC	-	TRBV19	TRBJ2-7	TRBD1
CASLALGNTEAFF	TGTGCCAGCCTAGCCTTGGGTAACACTGAAGCTTTCTTT	few	TRBV7-2	TRBJ1-1	-
CASSLGGATGGAAYGYTF	TGTGCCAGCAGCTTAGGAGGAGCGACAGGGGGAGCGGCCTATGGCTACACCTTC	-	TRBV7-9	TRBJ1-2	TRBD1
CASSQQRNTEAFF	TGTGCCAGCAGTCAACAGAGGAACACTGAAGCTTTCTTT	-	TRBV7-9	TRBJ1-1	-
CASSLASGGKSLNEQFF	TGTGCCAGCAGCTTGGCTAGCGGGGGTAAAAGCTTAAATGAGCAGTTCTTC	-	TRBV5-4	TRBJ2-1	TRBD2
CASSPREGLGGTEAFF	TGTGCCAGCTCACCACGAGAGGGACTAGGGGGGACTGAAGCTTTCTTT	-	TRBV18	TRBJ1-1	-
CAWSTYSGNTIYF	TGTGCCTGGAGTACATACTCTGGAAACACCATATATTTT	-	TRBV30	TRBJ1-3	-
CASSWKQVGAGTEAFF	TGTGCCAGCAGCTGGAAACAGGTGGGCGCTGGCACTGAAGCTTTCTTT	-	TRBV5-4	TRBJ1-1	-
CASSVGRTTNEKLFF	TGCGCCAGCAGCGTCGGGAGGACAACTAATGAAAAACTGTTTTTT	-	TRBV5-1	TRBJ1-4	-
CASSQAENTEAFF	TGTGCCAGCAGCCAAGCAGAAAACACTGAAGCTTTCTTT	-	TRBV3-1/TRBV3-2	TRBJ1-1	-